This T cell receptor beta chain came from a study of T cell changes during pregnancy in multiple sclerosis. This table comes from immunoSEQ multiplex PCR, and its TCRdb copy is limited to in-frame clones, with some not included. The sample includes 70,000 to 80,000 clones, just over 90% of them seen just once. This sequence was found in a female donor with multiple sclerosis, enrolled in a pregnancy study. The starting material was CD4+ T cells from peripheral blood mononuclear cells, obtained before pregnancy.

CDR3 in amino acids: CASRSGAQPQHF. The CDR3 coding sequence is TGTGCCAGCAGATCAGGGGCTCAGCCCCAGCATTTT. The rearrangement links TRBV27 to TRBJ1-5, with a weak D call TRBD1 (6 bases). Germline V gene lookup returns CDR1 MNHEY and CDR2 SMNVEV (reference sequence). The V end lost 6 bases, the J end lost 6 bases, and 9 bases lay between the germline ends. The CDR3 length is 12 residues.